This TCR beta chain was documented in a study of T cells in Graves' hyperthyroidism and ophthalmopathy. Regarding the study as a whole: Researchers found most expanded thyroid clonotypes above 0.001 in blood as well.

Uncontrolled infection, other autoimmune disease, pregnancy or lactation excluded patients. This clonotype has a single count. Its antigen is undetermined. Amplified regions were TCR beta CDR3 sequences from RNA transcripts. The TCR CDR3 was amplified in a first-round RT-PCR using the HTBI primer set. TCRdb itself ran the multiplex PCR reads through MiXCR, one entry per CDR3 protein. Among roughly 400,000 distinct CDR3 sequences, roughly 25% were seen once, and the ten largest hold roughly 80%. CDR1 is LNHNV and CDR2 is YYDKDF in the germline V gene (reference sequence). The length of the CDR3 is 12 residues. V lost 4 bases to trimming and J lost 4 bases, with 5 bases between them.

This chain uses TRBV15 with TRBJ2-1; D unclear. The origin of this receptor is a man aged 45-65 years with Graves' hyperthyroidism. What was sequenced was blood. The CDR3 is CATSIGYNEQFF. As DNA, the CDR3 is TGTGCCACCAGCATAGGTTACAATGAGCAGTTCTTC.